These T cell receptor beta chains were read from a single sample in a study of T cells in Graves' hyperthyroidism and ophthalmopathy. TCRdb processed the multiplex PCR reads anew with MiXCR; each CDR3 protein has one entry. Of about 600,000 distinct CDR3 sequences in the sample, about 14% were seen once. Sequencing was carried out using blood. These receptor sequences come from a woman aged 45-59 years with Graves' ophthalmopathy. CDR3s include the opening cysteine and the closing phenylalanine or tryptophan. Not all rows give a size; the values are once, few, many and, for expanded clones, a class.

abundance,v_gene,j_gene,CDR3aa
many,TRBV7-2,TRBJ2-7,CASSSYPGQGPYEQYF
NA,TRBV7-7,TRBJ2-2,CASSASRSGELFF
many,TRBV5-6,TRBJ2-1,CASSLGQGAYSEQFF
NA,TRBV28,TRBJ1-5,CASRGRTVNQPQHF
many,TRBV11-2,TRBJ2-1,CASSLATGLPWGEQFF
many,TRBV7-2,TRBJ2-3,CASGWGTDTQYF
NA,TRBV6-2/TRBV6-3,TRBJ2-7,CASSGQGEFSEQYF
few,TRBV15,TRBJ1-2,CATSRGYNGGYTF
many,TRBV7-8,TRBJ2-1,CASSFALANNEQFF
many,TRBV15,TRBJ2-5,CATSRARESQRGIQYF
NA,TRBV4-3,TRBJ2-7,CASSQDRFSGSYEQYF
many,TRBV6-5,TRBJ1-2,CASSYDVGAHGYTF
NA,TRBV4-2,TRBJ1-6,CASSQGVYFSPLHF
many,TRBV3-1,TRBJ2-1,CASSQELSGSYNEQFF
many,TRBV5-8,TRBJ1-6,CASSQGQSHSPLHF
few,TRBV7-3,TRBJ2-1,CASSPRTSGPNEQFF
few,TRBV6-2/TRBV6-3,TRBJ1-1,CASSYTTGNTEAFF
NA,TRBV27,TRBJ1-1,CASSFQAGATLWTEAFF
many,TRBV30,TRBJ1-1,CAWNGRMNTEAFF
NA,TRBV20-1,TRBJ1-1,CSTGQLNTEAFF
many,TRBV6-2/TRBV6-3,TRBJ2-5,CASRTIQGRQETQYF
many,TRBV27,TRBJ1-1,CASSSGPFGNTEAFF
many,TRBV2,TRBJ2-3,CASSVNRADTQYF
few,TRBV6-5,TRBJ2-1,CASSYTPSGSTYNEQFF
NA,TRBV7-2,TRBJ2-3,CASTWGGGTDTQYF
NA,TRBV29-1,TRBJ2-7,CSVFSGQVYEQYF
many,TRBV7-9,TRBJ2-1,CASSSGLLNEQFF
many,TRBV2,TRBJ2-3,CASTLTSPTDTQYF
NA,TRBV11-2,TRBJ2-7,CASRLGQGLNEQYF
many,TRBV11-3,TRBJ2-2,CASSAIAGGSSGELFF
many,TRBV20-1,TRBJ1-1,CSARDPWGSSTEAFF
NA,TRBV7-8,TRBJ1-4,CASSWTGFEKLFF
NA,TRBV9,TRBJ1-1,CASSARSTGLNTEAFF
few,TRBV29-1,TRBJ1-3,CSVEGQGNTIYF
many,TRBV7-2,TRBJ1-6,CASNREGPLHF
few,TRBV5-1,TRBJ2-5,CASSAGVRITSGRETQYF
NA,TRBV3-1,TRBJ2-1,CASSQGYGGIYGEQFF
many,TRBV13,TRBJ1-5,CASSIRTGGIDQPQHF
many,TRBV28,TRBJ2-7,CASSFLTEDYEQYF
many,TRBV5-1,TRBJ1-2,CASSLAGTSDGYTF
few,TRBV18,TRBJ2-1,CASSQQGQALPAGTSTYNEQFF
NA,TRBV6-1,TRBJ2-5,CASTQGETQYF
NA,TRBV29-1,TRBJ2-5,CSVVSWGQETQYF
many,TRBV20-1,TRBJ1-1,CSARNRGPEAFF
many,TRBV18,TRBJ2-7,CASSPGLSGEAQYF
many,TRBV6-1,TRBJ2-1,CASSTGRGSWSYNEQFF
many,TRBV11-2,TRBJ1-2,CASSLGTGADTF
many,TRBV11-3,TRBJ2-1,CASVGSSYNEQFF
many,TRBV27,TRBJ1-2,CASSPSVRTYGYTF
many,TRBV30,TRBJ1-5,CAWSVDRADYSNQPQHF
NA,TRBV29-1,TRBJ1-1,CSVDTPWTGDPQRTEAFF
many,TRBV7-3,TRBJ1-1,CASRPSQGNTEAFF
many,TRBV7-2,TRBJ2-3,CASSPFPRGTDTQYF
few,TRBV19,TRBJ1-3,CASIQRGQGNTIYF
NA,TRBV3-1,TRBJ1-4,CASSHSVEKLFF
many,TRBV20-1,TRBJ2-3,CSASLKVNTDTQYF
NA,TRBV4-1,TRBJ2-2,CASSQPIRTGDTGELFF
many,TRBV18,TRBJ2-7,CASSPQGEQYF
NA,TRBV12-3/TRBV12-4,TRBJ2-7,CASSRICSYEQYF